The next 10 T cell receptor beta chains were all read from a single sample in a study of cytomegalovirus exposure and HLA in healthy donors. Primers included in the PCR were 60 Vbeta and 13 Jbeta primers. This table comes from immunoSEQ multiplex PCR, and its TCRdb copy is limited to in-frame clones, with some not included. Altogether about 140,000 clones are present, 75% to 90% being singletons, with the ten largest covering around 8.1%. The sample was PBMCs. These receptors all stem from a woman aged 45-65 years in good health and CMV-seropositive.

The chain combines TRBV7-9 with TRBJ2-5; no definite D call. The CDR3 extends over 13 amino acids. Trimming took off 6 bases at V and 4 bases at J, with 12 bases between the two ends. Germline lookup yields CDR1 SEHNR and CDR2 FQNEAQ (reference sequence). CDR3 in amino acids: CASRLTSGETQYF. CDR3 coding DNA: TGTGCCAGCAGATTGACAAGTGGAGAGACCCAGTACTTC.

The J gene is TRBJ2-7, the V gene TRBV30, with D perhaps matching TRBD2 (5 bases). Trimming removed 2 bases from V and 3 bases from J, with 11 bases in between. The CDR3 spans 13 residues. CDR1 is GTSNPN and CDR2 is SVGIG in the germline V gene (reference sequence). The CDR3 spells CAWSLGTSYEQYF. The CDR3 region has the DNA TGTGCCTGGAGTCTAGGAACTAGCTACGAGCAGTACTTC.

The rearrangement joins TRBV5-1 to TRBJ2-7; tentatively, D is TRBD1 (6 bases). The V gene's germline CDR1 is SGHRS and CDR2 YFSETQ. This CDR3 spans 14 amino acids. Trimming removed 7 bases at V and 4 bases at J, with 18 bases between. CDR3 amino acids: CASSGTLQGYEQYF. The DNA for the CDR3 is TGCGCCAGCTCGGGGACGCTCCAGGGGTACGAGCAGTACTTC.

This clone was seen only a few times. This rearrangement joins TRBV6-5 to TRBJ1-5; TRBD1 is a possible D gene (5 bases). This CDR3 is built from 15 residues. The V end lost 5 bases, the J end lost 2 bases, and 13 bases lay between the germline ends. Germline values: CDR1 MNHEY, CDR2 SVGAGI. DNA of the CDR3: TGTGCCAGCAGTGGGTTTGCGGGGGGCAATCAGCCCCAGCATTTT. Protein: CASSGFAGGNQPQHF.

V gene TRBV7-9 combines with J gene TRBJ1-1; 7 bases are shared with TRBD1. There are 14 residues in the CDR3. Germline V gene lookup returns CDR1 SEHNR and CDR2 FQNEAQ (reference sequence). Trimming at V came to 5 bases and at J to 5 bases, leaving 8 bases not matched to a gene. The CDR3 DNA follows: TGTGCCAGCAGCCGGACAGGCGAGGGGACTGAAGCTTTCTTT. Amino acids: CASSRTGEGTEAFF.

V and J are TRBV7-6 and TRBJ1-6; D perhaps matches TRBD1 (6 bases). V gave up 1 base and J gave up 12 bases, with 13 bases separating them. The CDR3 runs 14 residues. In germline, CDR1 is SGHVS, CDR2 FNYEAQ. CDR3 residues: CASSLELDRGPLHF. DNA of the CDR3: TGTGCCAGCAGCTTAGAGTTGGACAGAGGACCCCTCCACTTT. The complete variable domain, with remaining parts taken from reference TRBV7-6 and TRBJ1-6, reads GAGVSQSPRYKVTKRGQDVALRCDPISGHVSLYWYRQALGQGPEFLTYFNYEAQQDKSGLPNDRFSAERPEGSISTLTIQRTEQRDSAMYRCASSLELDRGPLHFGNGTRLTVT.

The genes are TRBV27 and TRBJ1-1; D remains ambiguous. CDR1 and CDR2 from the germline V gene are MNHEY and SMNVEV (reference sequence). Trimming removed 6 bases from V and 2 bases from J, with 13 bases in between. The CDR3 totals 14 residues. The CDR3 bases are TGTGCCAGCAGAAGGAATCAGGTTAACACTGAAGCTTTCTTT. Protein product: CASRRNQVNTEAFF.

V is TRBV7-8 and J is TRBJ2-1, with 12 bases lining up with TRBD2. The trim removed 5 bases at V and 4 bases at J, leaving 6 bases unmatched. CDR1 is SGHVS, CDR2 FQNEAQ, per germline. The CDR3 length is 16 residues. As DNA, the CDR3 is TGTGCCAGCAGCATAGGGGGACTAGCGGGTTACAATGAGCAGTTCTTC. This codes for CASSIGGLAGYNEQFF.

The V gene is TRBV28, the J gene TRBJ1-1; tentatively, D is TRBD1 (5 bases). The V and J ends lost 7 bases and 8 bases respectively, with 11 bases between them. The length of the CDR3 is 11 residues. Germline CDR1 reads MDHEN; CDR2 reads SYDVKM. Written as DNA, the CDR3 is TGTGCCAGCAAACCTGCAGGGGAAGCTTTCTTT. Translated: CASKPAGEAFF.

This chain uses TRBV7-2 with TRBJ1-4; TRBD1 matches 8 bases. Germline loops: CDR1 SGHTA, CDR2 FQGNSA. The CDR3 spans 14 residues. Trimming removed 6 bases from V and 7 bases from J; junction bases left unmatched: 7. CDR3 residues: CASRPPTGGEKLFF. The DNA for the CDR3 is TGTGCCAGCAGACCCCCAACAGGGGGTGAAAAACTGTTTTTT.